This entry is about one TCR beta chain. Source study methods: Nucleated cell number was recorded as an estimate derived from reference gene primer amplification. The table came from immunoSEQ multiplex PCR; TCRdb's copy has only in-frame clones and leaves some out. V, J and clone size are taken as reported in that table, and D and trimming were inferred from the DNA itself. Counted here are 30,000 to 35,000 clones, 88% occurring once; the ten biggest clones make up around 5.2%. In germline, CDR1 is LNHDA, CDR2 SQIVND (reference sequence). V was trimmed by 5 bases and J by 8 bases, leaving 12 bases between them. The CDR3 is made up of 13 amino acids. These data belong to a study of blood T cell repertoires in COVID-19. Study-wide background: Samples came from the United States, Italy and Spain, spanning acute and convalescent COVID-19. PBMCs, B-cell-depleted T cells, or T cells were the source of the cDNA or gDNA that made up the material.

The J gene is TRBJ1-4, the V gene TRBV19, with a weak D call TRBD1 (5 bases). Sequenced sample: peripheral blood. This receptor was identified in a woman aged 70-85 years with active COVID-19. The CDR3 here is CASSVDSQEKLFF. The DNA of the CDR3 is TGTGCCAGTAGTGTCGACAGTCAAGAAAAACTGTTTTTT.